This is a list of T cell receptor beta chains from one sample in a study of T-cell memory formation after mild COVID-19. TCRdb independently ran MiXCR on the 5' RACE reads; one entry per CDR3 protein. The data contain approximately 250,000 distinct CDR3 sequences, under 20% of them seen just once; the ten biggest clones take up approximately 23%. The sample comprised PBMCs or a T cell subset sorted from them (not recorded which). The receptors derive from a man aged 18 to 30 who had mild COVID-19 (a few samples of this study predate the infection). Cell type and time point are not known. Both conserved end residues are part of each CDR3. A D gene is named only where the DNA matches it firmly. Not all rows give a size; the values are once, few, many and, for expanded clones, a class.

D gene: NA; J gene: TRBJ2-3; clone size: NA; V gene: TRBV7-2; CDR3 DNA: TGTGCCAGCAGCTTTCATCAGGGAGGTACAGATACGCAGTATTTT; CDR3 protein: CASSFHQGGTDTQYF
D gene: NA; J gene: TRBJ1-2; clone size: few; V gene: TRBV27; CDR3 DNA: TGTGCCAGCAGTTTGAGGCAGGGTTATGGCTACACCTTC; CDR3 protein: CASSLRQGYGYTF
D gene: TRBD2; J gene: TRBJ2-5; clone size: few; V gene: TRBV29-1; CDR3 DNA: TGCAGCGTTCGGTCTAGCGGGGTGGAGACCCAGTACTTC; CDR3 protein: CSVRSSGVETQYF
D gene: NA; J gene: TRBJ1-2; clone size: few; V gene: TRBV7-2; CDR3 DNA: TGTGCCAGCACCCATGACAGGAGGGGTACCTATGGCTACACCTTC; CDR3 protein: CASTHDRRGTYGYTF
D gene: NA; J gene: TRBJ2-5; clone size: NA; V gene: TRBV7-2; CDR3 DNA: TGTGCCAGCAGGGCTTGGCTGGGACAAGAGACCCAGTACTTC; CDR3 protein: CASRAWLGQETQYF
D gene: TRBD1; J gene: TRBJ2-5; clone size: NA; V gene: TRBV5-6; CDR3 DNA: TGTGCCAGCAGCGGCTCAGGGGGCGATGAGACCCAGTACTTC; CDR3 protein: CASSGSGGDETQYF
D gene: TRBD2; J gene: TRBJ2-7; clone size: few; V gene: TRBV7-2; CDR3 DNA: TGTGCCAGCAGCTTAGCGCGGGGGGCGGGGATCGGGGAGCAGTACTTC; CDR3 protein: CASSLARGAGIGEQYF
D gene: NA; J gene: TRBJ2-1; clone size: few; V gene: TRBV5-1; CDR3 DNA: TGCGCCAGCAGCCCCTCGGGGCGACAGGCCATAAATGAGCAGTTCTTC; CDR3 protein: CASSPSGRQAINEQFF
D gene: TRBD2; J gene: TRBJ2-5; clone size: many; V gene: TRBV24-1; CDR3 DNA: TGTGCCACCAGCGCCCTTCTAGCGGACCAAGAGACCCAGTACTTC; CDR3 protein: CATSALLADQETQYF
D gene: TRBD1; J gene: TRBJ1-2; clone size: NA; V gene: TRBV25-1; CDR3 DNA: TGTGCCAGCCAGACAGGGGTGGGTGGCTACACCTTC; CDR3 protein: CASQTGVGGYTF
D gene: TRBD1; J gene: TRBJ1-4; clone size: many; V gene: TRBV5-1; CDR3 DNA: TGCGCCAGCAGCTTGGGAGACAGGGGGTCTGGTGAAAAACTGTTTTTT; CDR3 protein: CASSLGDRGSGEKLFF
D gene: NA; J gene: TRBJ2-1; clone size: few; V gene: TRBV9; CDR3 DNA: TGTGCCAGCAGTCCTAAAGGGAGGCAGGGGTTTAACTTC; CDR3 protein: CASSPKGRQGFNF
D gene: TRBD1; J gene: TRBJ1-2; clone size: NA; V gene: TRBV5-1; CDR3 DNA: TGCGCCAGCAGCTTGGGACAGGGGGGCGATGGCTACACCTTC; CDR3 protein: CASSLGQGGDGYTF
D gene: NA; J gene: TRBJ2-1; clone size: few; V gene: TRBV20-1; CDR3 DNA: TGCAGTGCCCCGAGGGGGGCTGAGCAGTTCTTC; CDR3 protein: CSAPRGAEQFF
D gene: TRBD2; J gene: TRBJ2-2; clone size: NA; V gene: TRBV6-5; CDR3 DNA: TGTGCCAGCAGTACCGCCCGGCGGGGGGGCCGAGGGGAGCTGTTTTTT; CDR3 protein: CASSTARRGGRGELFF
D gene: NA; J gene: TRBJ2-5; clone size: few; V gene: TRBV30; CDR3 DNA: TGTGCCTGGAGTGAGACCGGTTGGGAGACCCAGTACTTC; CDR3 protein: CAWSETGWETQYF
D gene: TRBD2; J gene: TRBJ2-7; clone size: NA; V gene: TRBV3-1; CDR3 DNA: TGTGCCAGCAGCGCTAGCGGGGGCCTTCTCTCCTACGAGCAGTACTTC; CDR3 protein: CASSASGGLLSYEQYF
D gene: NA; J gene: TRBJ1-5; clone size: many; V gene: TRBV12-3/TRBV12-4; CDR3 DNA: TGTGCCAGCAGTTCCCAGCTAGGGGCAGTGCAGCCCCAGCATTTT; CDR3 protein: CASSSQLGAVQPQHF
D gene: NA; J gene: TRBJ1-2; clone size: few; V gene: TRBV10-3; CDR3 DNA: TGTGCCATCAGTGAGTCTCTCGGGACCACTGTTAACTATGGCTACACCTTC; CDR3 protein: CAISESLGTTVNYGYTF
D gene: NA; J gene: TRBJ2-1; clone size: NA; V gene: TRBV6-2/TRBV6-3; CDR3 DNA: TGTGCCAGCAGTTACGCCACTAGATCTGAGCAGTTCTTC; CDR3 protein: CASSYATRSEQFF
D gene: NA; J gene: TRBJ2-3; clone size: many; V gene: TRBV7-9; CDR3 DNA: TGTGCCAGCAGCCTAGTGGAAGATACGCAGTATTTT; CDR3 protein: CASSLVEDTQYF
D gene: NA; J gene: TRBJ1-6; clone size: NA; V gene: TRBV4-2; CDR3 DNA: TGTGCCAGCAGCCAAGCGGGGAGACCGACACCTAATTCACCCCTCCACTTT; CDR3 protein: CASSQAGRPTPNSPLHF
D gene: TRBD1; J gene: TRBJ1-5; clone size: few; V gene: TRBV6-2/TRBV6-3; CDR3 DNA: TGTGCCAGCAGTCCCCTCACAGGGGGCAATCAGCCCCAGCATTTT; CDR3 protein: CASSPLTGGNQPQHF
D gene: NA; J gene: TRBJ1-5; clone size: few; V gene: TRBV24-1; CDR3 DNA: TGTGCCACCAGTGCAACGGGACAGCCCCAGCATTTT; CDR3 protein: CATSATGQPQHF
D gene: NA; J gene: TRBJ2-1; clone size: NA; V gene: TRBV5-1; CDR3 DNA: TGCGCCAGCAGCTTGGGCGGCGGGGCCAAATGGGAGCAGTTCTTC; CDR3 protein: CASSLGGGAKWEQFF
D gene: NA; J gene: TRBJ1-1; clone size: NA; V gene: TRBV11-2; CDR3 DNA: TGTGCCAGCAGCTTAGGCAGGGCCACTGAAGCTTTCTTT; CDR3 protein: CASSLGRATEAFF
D gene: NA; J gene: TRBJ1-3; clone size: NA; V gene: TRBV7-9; CDR3 DNA: TGTGCCAGCAGAGCGGGAACAGCCTCTGGAAACACCATATATTTT; CDR3 protein: CASRAGTASGNTIYF
D gene: TRBD1; J gene: TRBJ1-4; clone size: few; V gene: TRBV25-1; CDR3 DNA: TGTGCCAGCAGTGAAGGGACAGCTAATGAAAAACTGTTTTTT; CDR3 protein: CASSEGTANEKLFF
D gene: NA; J gene: TRBJ1-2; clone size: NA; V gene: TRBV5-4; CDR3 DNA: TGTGCCAGCAGCGATCTGTTCGGGGGCCTGGGTGGCTACACCTTC; CDR3 protein: CASSDLFGGLGGYTF
D gene: TRBD1; J gene: TRBJ1-2; clone size: NA; V gene: TRBV6-6; CDR3 DNA: TGTGCCAGCAGTCCCGGACAGGGTCTCGGCTACACCTTC; CDR3 protein: CASSPGQGLGYTF
D gene: NA; J gene: TRBJ2-1; clone size: NA; V gene: TRBV28; CDR3 DNA: TGTGCCAGCAGTGCCACAGACTCGGCCAATGAGCAGTTCTTC; CDR3 protein: CASSATDSANEQFF
D gene: NA; J gene: TRBJ2-3; clone size: NA; V gene: TRBV9; CDR3 DNA: TGTGCCAGCAGCCTCCGGACTAACACAGATACGCAGTATTTT; CDR3 protein: CASSLRTNTDTQYF
D gene: TRBD1; J gene: TRBJ1-3; clone size: NA; V gene: TRBV29-1; CDR3 DNA: TGCAGCGCTGGGACAGACGGAAACACCATATATTTT; CDR3 protein: CSAGTDGNTIYF
D gene: NA; J gene: TRBJ1-5; clone size: few; V gene: TRBV4-1; CDR3 DNA: TGCGCCAGCAGCCAAGATAGGCTTCAGCCCCAGCATTTT; CDR3 protein: CASSQDRLQPQHF
D gene: TRBD2; J gene: TRBJ2-3; clone size: few; V gene: TRBV4-3; CDR3 DNA: TGCGCCAGCAGCCAAGCCAGCGGGGGTATAGATACGCAGTATTTT; CDR3 protein: CASSQASGGIDTQYF
D gene: TRBD1; J gene: TRBJ1-5; clone size: few; V gene: TRBV24-1; CDR3 DNA: TGTGCCACCAGTGATTCTCGACAGGGTCTCAATCAGCCCCAGCATTTT; CDR3 protein: CATSDSRQGLNQPQHF
D gene: NA; J gene: TRBJ1-2; clone size: NA; V gene: TRBV12-3/TRBV12-4; CDR3 DNA: TGTGCCAGCAAAGGTCAGGAGGGAAGAGGAGGCTACACCTTC; CDR3 protein: CASKGQEGRGGYTF
D gene: NA; J gene: TRBJ1-4; clone size: many; V gene: TRBV27; CDR3 DNA: TGTGCCAGCAGTTTCATGCCAGACCGAAATGAAAAACTGTTTTTT; CDR3 protein: CASSFMPDRNEKLFF
D gene: NA; J gene: TRBJ1-5; clone size: NA; V gene: TRBV4-2; CDR3 DNA: TGTGCCAGCAGCCAAGATCAGGCCCAGAGCAATCAGCCCCAGCATTTT; CDR3 protein: CASSQDQAQSNQPQHF
D gene: NA; J gene: TRBJ2-3; clone size: NA; V gene: TRBV7-2; CDR3 DNA: TGTGCCAGCAGCCGGGGAGAAAGGGATACGCAGTATTTT; CDR3 protein: CASSRGERDTQYF
D gene: NA; J gene: TRBJ1-6; clone size: many; V gene: TRBV7-2; CDR3 DNA: TGTGCCAGCAGCTTAGTTGGGGGGGCAAATTCACCCCTCCACTTT; CDR3 protein: CASSLVGGANSPLHF
D gene: NA; J gene: TRBJ1-2; clone size: NA; V gene: TRBV11-2; CDR3 DNA: TGTGCCAGCAGCTCCCCGAGGAGAGCTAACTATGGCTACACCTTC; CDR3 protein: CASSSPRRANYGYTF
D gene: TRBD1; J gene: TRBJ2-5; clone size: NA; V gene: TRBV29-1; CDR3 DNA: TGCAGCGTCGACACGACAGGGGCGGAGACCCAGTACTTC; CDR3 protein: CSVDTTGAETQYF
D gene: NA; J gene: TRBJ1-2; clone size: NA; V gene: TRBV10-3; CDR3 DNA: TGTGCCATCAGTGCCTCAGCCACGGACTATGGCTACACCTTC; CDR3 protein: CAISASATDYGYTF
D gene: NA; J gene: TRBJ2-1; clone size: few; V gene: TRBV20-1; CDR3 DNA: TGCAGTGCCGCTGTGCGAGCGTACAATGAGCAGTTCTTC; CDR3 protein: CSAAVRAYNEQFF
D gene: NA; J gene: TRBJ1-2; clone size: NA; V gene: TRBV3-1; CDR3 DNA: TGTGCCAGCAGCCCCTCAGGGCAGGAAGACTATGGCTACACCTTC; CDR3 protein: CASSPSGQEDYGYTF
D gene: TRBD1; J gene: TRBJ2-1; clone size: NA; V gene: TRBV5-1; CDR3 DNA: TGCGCCAGCAGCTTGGCCCCGGGACAGGGAAATGAGCAGTTCTTC; CDR3 protein: CASSLAPGQGNEQFF
D gene: NA; J gene: TRBJ2-6; clone size: NA; V gene: TRBV4-2; CDR3 DNA: TGTGCCAGCAGCCAAGATCAGCTGGGCTCTGGGGCCAACGTCCTGACTTTC; CDR3 protein: CASSQDQLGSGANVLTF
D gene: NA; J gene: TRBJ1-3; clone size: few; V gene: TRBV5-1; CDR3 DNA: TGCGCCAGCAGCTTCGAGTTTCGCGGCACCATATATTTT; CDR3 protein: CASSFEFRGTIYF
D gene: NA; J gene: TRBJ2-3; clone size: few; V gene: TRBV5-1; CDR3 DNA: TGCGCCAGCAGCTTGGTTCGGCCCACAGATACGCAGTATTTT; CDR3 protein: CASSLVRPTDTQYF
D gene: NA; J gene: TRBJ1-5; clone size: NA; V gene: TRBV6-5; CDR3 DNA: TGTGCCAGCAGGAGCCGGGACCTTAGCAATCAGCCCCAGCATTTT; CDR3 protein: CASRSRDLSNQPQHF
D gene: NA; J gene: TRBJ1-5; clone size: many; V gene: TRBV7-2; CDR3 DNA: TGTGCCAGCAGCTTAGGTACGGGTAATCAGCCCCAGCATTTT; CDR3 protein: CASSLGTGNQPQHF
D gene: TRBD1; J gene: TRBJ2-3; clone size: many; V gene: TRBV5-4; CDR3 DNA: TGTGCCAGCAGCGCGGACAGGGGCACAGATACGCAGTATTTT; CDR3 protein: CASSADRGTDTQYF
D gene: NA; J gene: TRBJ2-5; clone size: NA; V gene: TRBV21-1; CDR3 DNA: TGTGCCGGACTAGCGGGGGCCGAAGAGACCCAGTACTTC; CDR3 protein: CAGLAGAEETQYF
D gene: NA; J gene: TRBJ1-2; clone size: few; V gene: TRBV7-6; CDR3 DNA: TGTGCCAGCAGCTCGAGCGGGCCCCCGGGCTATGGCTACACCTTC; CDR3 protein: CASSSSGPPGYGYTF